This TCR beta chain was found in a study of shared clonotypes between healthy human individuals. Authors' methods: Without quality scores, immunoSEQ junctional reads could not be filtered like full-length reads. Only in-frame clones appear in the TCRdb table, and some are missing; sequencing was by immunoSEQ multiplex PCR. For V, J and clone size, that table is used; D and trimming come from the DNA. This sample carries over 750,000 clones, roughly 96% of them seen once, and the ten largest clones take less than 0.3%. The germline V gene has CDR1 WSHSY and CDR2 SAAADI. The CDR3 contains 15 residues. Germline trimming cut 6 bases from V and 4 bases from J; bases unmatched to any gene: 11. The naive CD8 fraction comprised CD45RO-negative cells positively selected for CCR7 and excluded terminally differentiated effector memory CD45RA+ cells. Study donors comprised healthy, HIV-negative adults devoid of recent acute infection or vaccination.

The V gene is TRBV10-2, the J gene TRBJ2-5; 7 positions match TRBD2. The TCR was taken from a man aged 25 to 40 in good health. The sequencing input was naive CD8+ T cells sorted from blood. In DNA form, the CDR3 reads TGCGCCAGCAGGGACCCCGGGGCGGGAGTAGAGACCCAGTACTTC. Encoded protein: CASRDPGAGVETQYF.